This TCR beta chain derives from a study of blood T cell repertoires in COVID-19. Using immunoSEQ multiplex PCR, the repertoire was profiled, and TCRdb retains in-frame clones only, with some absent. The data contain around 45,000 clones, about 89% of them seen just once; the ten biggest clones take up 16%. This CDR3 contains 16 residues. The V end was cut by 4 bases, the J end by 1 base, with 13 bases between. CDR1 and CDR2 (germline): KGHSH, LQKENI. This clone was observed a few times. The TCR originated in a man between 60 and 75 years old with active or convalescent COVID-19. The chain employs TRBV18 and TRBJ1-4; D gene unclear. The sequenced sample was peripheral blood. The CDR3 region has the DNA TGTGCCAGCTCACTATTACCCGGTGGAACTAATGAAAAACTGTTTTTT. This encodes CASSLLPGGTNEKLFF.